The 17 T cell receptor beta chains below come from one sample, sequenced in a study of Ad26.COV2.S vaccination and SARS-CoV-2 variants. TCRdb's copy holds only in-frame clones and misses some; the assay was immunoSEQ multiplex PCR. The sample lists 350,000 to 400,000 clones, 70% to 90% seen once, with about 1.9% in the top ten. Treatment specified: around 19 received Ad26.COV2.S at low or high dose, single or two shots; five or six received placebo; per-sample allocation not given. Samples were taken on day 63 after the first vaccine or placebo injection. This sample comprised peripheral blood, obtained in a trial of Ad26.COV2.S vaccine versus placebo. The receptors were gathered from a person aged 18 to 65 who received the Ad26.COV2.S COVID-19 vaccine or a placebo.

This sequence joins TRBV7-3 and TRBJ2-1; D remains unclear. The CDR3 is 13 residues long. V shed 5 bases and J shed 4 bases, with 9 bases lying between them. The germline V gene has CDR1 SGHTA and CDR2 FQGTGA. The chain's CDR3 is CASSQTIYNEQFF. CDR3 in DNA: TGTGCCAGCAGCCAAACGATTTACAATGAGCAGTTCTTC.

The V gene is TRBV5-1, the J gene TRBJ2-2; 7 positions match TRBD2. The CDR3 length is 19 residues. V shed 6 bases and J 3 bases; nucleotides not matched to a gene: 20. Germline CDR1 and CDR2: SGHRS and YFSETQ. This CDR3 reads CASTHLGAGVGWDTGELFF. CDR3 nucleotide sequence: TGCGCCAGCACCCACCTTGGGGCGGGAGTCGGCTGGGACACCGGGGAGCTGTTTTTT.

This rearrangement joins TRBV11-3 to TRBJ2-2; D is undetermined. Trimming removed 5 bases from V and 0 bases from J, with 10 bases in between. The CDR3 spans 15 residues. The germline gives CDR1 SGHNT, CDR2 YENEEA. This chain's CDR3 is CASSPGHSNTGELFF. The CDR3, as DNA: TGTGCCAGCAGCCCGGGCCATTCGAACACCGGGGAGCTGTTTTTT.

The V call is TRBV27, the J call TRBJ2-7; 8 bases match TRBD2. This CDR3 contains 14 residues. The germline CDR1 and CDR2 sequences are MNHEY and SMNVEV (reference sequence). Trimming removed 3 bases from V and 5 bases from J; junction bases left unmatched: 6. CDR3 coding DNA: TGTGCCAGCAGTTTCATAGCGGGACCCCACGAGCAGTACTTC. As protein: CASSFIAGPHEQYF.

The CDR3 here is CASSPGQGRHEQYF. The DNA for the CDR3 is TGTGCCAGCAGCCCAGGACAGGGGCGTCACGAGCAGTACTTC. The genes are TRBV7-3 and TRBJ2-7, with TRBD1 identical over 9 bases. CDR3 length: 14 amino acids. The junction had 7 bases not matched to a gene; V was cut back by 5 bases and J by 5 bases. Germline V CDR1 and CDR2: SGHTA, FQGTGA.

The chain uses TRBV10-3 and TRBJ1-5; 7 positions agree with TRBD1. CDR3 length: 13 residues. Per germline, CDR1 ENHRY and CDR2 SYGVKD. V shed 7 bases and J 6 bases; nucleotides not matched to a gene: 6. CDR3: CAIKQGQGQPQHF. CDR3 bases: TGTGCCATCAAACAGGGGCAAGGTCAGCCCCAGCATTTT.

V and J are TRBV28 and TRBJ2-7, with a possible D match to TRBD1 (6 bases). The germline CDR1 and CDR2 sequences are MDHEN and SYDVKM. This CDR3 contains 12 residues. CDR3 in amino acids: CAIGRGSYEQYF. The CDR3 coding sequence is TGTGCGATAGGCAGGGGATCCTACGAGCAGTACTTC.

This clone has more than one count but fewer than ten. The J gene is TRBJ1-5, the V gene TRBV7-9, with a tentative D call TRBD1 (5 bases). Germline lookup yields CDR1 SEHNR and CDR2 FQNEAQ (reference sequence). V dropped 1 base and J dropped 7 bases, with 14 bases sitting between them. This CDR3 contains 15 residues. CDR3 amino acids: CASSLGDVWGQPQHF. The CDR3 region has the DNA TGTGCCAGCAGCTTAGGGGACGTCTGGGGCCAGCCCCAGCATTTT.

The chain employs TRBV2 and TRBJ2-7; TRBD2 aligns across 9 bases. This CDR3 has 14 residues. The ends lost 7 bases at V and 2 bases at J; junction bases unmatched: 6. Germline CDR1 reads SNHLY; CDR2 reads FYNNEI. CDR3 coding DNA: TGTGCCAGCAATGTGGCGGGGGGGGCCTACGAGCAGTACTTC. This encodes CASNVAGGAYEQYF. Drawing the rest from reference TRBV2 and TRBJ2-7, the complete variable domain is EPEVTQTPSHQVTQMGQEVILRCVPISNHLYFYWYRQILGQKVEFLVSFYNNEISEKSEIFDDQFSVERPDGSNFTLKIRSTKLEDSAMYFCASNVAGGAYEQYFGPGTRLTVT.

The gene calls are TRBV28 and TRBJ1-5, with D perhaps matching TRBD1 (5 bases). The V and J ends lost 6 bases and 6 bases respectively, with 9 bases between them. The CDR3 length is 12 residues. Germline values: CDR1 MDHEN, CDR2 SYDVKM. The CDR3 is CASSVGVQPQHF. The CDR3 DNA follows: TGTGCCAGCAGCGTAGGGGTTCAGCCCCAGCATTTT.

CDR3 amino acids: CASSPLNGANTEAFF. The DNA for the CDR3 is TGTGCCAGCAGCCCTCTGAATGGCGCGAACACTGAAGCTTTCTTT. The chain joins TRBV14 to TRBJ1-1, with D unresolved. V was clipped by 4 bases and J by 1 base, with 13 bases between them. Germline CDR1 is SGHDN and CDR2 is FVKESK. CDR3 size: 15 residues.

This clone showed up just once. CDR3 amino acids: CASSDSYNEQFF. CDR3 DNA: TGTGCCAGCAGCGACTCCTACAATGAGCAGTTCTTC. This chain joins TRBV7-9 and TRBJ2-1; D unclear. This CDR3 contains 12 residues. The germline V gene encodes CDR1 SEHNR and CDR2 FQNEAQ (reference sequence). V was cut by 5 bases and J by 0 bases, with 2 bases left in between.

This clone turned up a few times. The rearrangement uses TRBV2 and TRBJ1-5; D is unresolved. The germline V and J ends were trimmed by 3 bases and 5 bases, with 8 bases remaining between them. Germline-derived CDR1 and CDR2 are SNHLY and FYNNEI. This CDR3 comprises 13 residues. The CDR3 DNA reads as TGTGCCAGCAGTGAGGGCTCCTATCAGCCCCAGCATTTT. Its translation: CASSEGSYQPQHF.

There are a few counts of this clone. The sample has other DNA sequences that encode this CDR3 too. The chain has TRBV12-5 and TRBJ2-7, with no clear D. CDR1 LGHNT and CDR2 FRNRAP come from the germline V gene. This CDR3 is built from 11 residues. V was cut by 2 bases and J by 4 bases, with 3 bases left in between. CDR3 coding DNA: TGTGCTAGTGGTTTGCTGTACGAGCAGTACTTC. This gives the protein CASGLLYEQYF.

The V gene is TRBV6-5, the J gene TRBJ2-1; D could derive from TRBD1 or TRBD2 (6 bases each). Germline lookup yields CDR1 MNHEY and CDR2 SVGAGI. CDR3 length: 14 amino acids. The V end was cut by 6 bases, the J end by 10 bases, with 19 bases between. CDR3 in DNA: TGTGCCAGCAGCCGGGGACACGCGGCGGGGGAGCAGTTCTTC. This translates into CASSRGHAAGEQFF.

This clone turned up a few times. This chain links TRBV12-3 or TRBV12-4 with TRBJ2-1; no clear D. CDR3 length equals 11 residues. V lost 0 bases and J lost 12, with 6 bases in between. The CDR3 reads CASSLASRQFF. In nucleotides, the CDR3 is TGTGCCAGCAGTTTAGCGTCTCGGCAGTTCTTC.

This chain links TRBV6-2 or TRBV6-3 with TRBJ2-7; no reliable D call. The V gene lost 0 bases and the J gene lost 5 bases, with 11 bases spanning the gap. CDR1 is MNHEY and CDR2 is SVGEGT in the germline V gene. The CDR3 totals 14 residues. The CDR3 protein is CASSYSASHNEQYF. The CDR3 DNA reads TGTGCCAGCAGTTACTCTGCCAGTCATAACGAGCAGTACTTC.